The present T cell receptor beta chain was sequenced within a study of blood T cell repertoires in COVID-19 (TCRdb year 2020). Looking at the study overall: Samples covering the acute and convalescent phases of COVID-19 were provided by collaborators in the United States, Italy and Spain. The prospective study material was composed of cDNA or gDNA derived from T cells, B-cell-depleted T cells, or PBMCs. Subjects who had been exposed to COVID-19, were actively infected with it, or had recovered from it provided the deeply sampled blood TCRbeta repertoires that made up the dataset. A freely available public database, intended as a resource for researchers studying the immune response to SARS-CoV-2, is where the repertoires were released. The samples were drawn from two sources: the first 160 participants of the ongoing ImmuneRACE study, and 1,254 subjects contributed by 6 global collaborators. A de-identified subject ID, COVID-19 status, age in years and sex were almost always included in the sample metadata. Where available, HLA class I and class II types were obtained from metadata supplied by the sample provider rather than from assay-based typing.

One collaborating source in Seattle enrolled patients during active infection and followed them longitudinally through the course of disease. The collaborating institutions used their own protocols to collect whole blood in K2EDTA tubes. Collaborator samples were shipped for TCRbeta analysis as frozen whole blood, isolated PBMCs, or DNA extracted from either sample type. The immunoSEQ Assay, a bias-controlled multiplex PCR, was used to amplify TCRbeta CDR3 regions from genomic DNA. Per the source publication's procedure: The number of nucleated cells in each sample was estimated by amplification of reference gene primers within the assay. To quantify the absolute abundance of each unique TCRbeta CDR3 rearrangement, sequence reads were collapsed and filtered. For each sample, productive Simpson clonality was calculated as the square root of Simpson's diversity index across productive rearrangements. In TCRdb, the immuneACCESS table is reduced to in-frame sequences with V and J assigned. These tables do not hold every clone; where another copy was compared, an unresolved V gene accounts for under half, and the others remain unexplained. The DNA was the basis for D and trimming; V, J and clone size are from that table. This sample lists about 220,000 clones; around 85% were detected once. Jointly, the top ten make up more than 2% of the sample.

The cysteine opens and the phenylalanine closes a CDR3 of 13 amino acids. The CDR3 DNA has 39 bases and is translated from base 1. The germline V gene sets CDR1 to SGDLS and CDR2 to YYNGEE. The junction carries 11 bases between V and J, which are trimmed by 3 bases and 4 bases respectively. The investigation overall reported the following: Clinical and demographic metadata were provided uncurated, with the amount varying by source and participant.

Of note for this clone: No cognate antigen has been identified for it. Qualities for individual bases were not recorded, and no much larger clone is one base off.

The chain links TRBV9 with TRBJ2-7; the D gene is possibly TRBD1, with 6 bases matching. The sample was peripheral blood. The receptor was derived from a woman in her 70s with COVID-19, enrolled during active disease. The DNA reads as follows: TGTGCCAGCAGCGAGGGGGAGTTTTACGAGCAGTACTTC. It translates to CASSEGEFYEQYF.